These 29 T cell receptor beta chains were sequenced from one sample in a study of T cell responses to AZD1222 COVID-19 vaccine. Some clones are missing from TCRdb's copy, which holds only in-frame ones; the method was immunoSEQ multiplex PCR. In the table there are about 140,000 clones, around nine tenths of which are singletons. The source material was peripheral blood, sampled on day 0 of AZD1222 vaccination. All receptors come from an adult in good health.

The genes are TRBV6-5 and TRBJ2-7; D is undetermined. Trimming cost V 0 bases and J 0 bases, with 12 bases left between them. Germline values: CDR1 MNHEY, CDR2 SVGAGI. This CDR3 contains 16 residues. CDR3 sequence (DNA): TGTGCCAGCAGTTACTCAGTATCGGCAATCTCCTACGAGCAGTACTTC. It yields the protein CASSYSVSAISYEQYF.

The rearrangement joins TRBV5-1 to TRBJ2-7; the D gene is possibly TRBD1 (6 bases). Germline V gene data show CDR1 as SGHRS and CDR2 as YFSETQ. This CDR3 region has 14 residues. The V end was cut by 2 bases, the J end by 0 bases, with 9 bases between. CDR3 nucleotides: TGCGCCAGCAGCTTACAGGGAAACTCCTACGAGCAGTACTTC. Its translation: CASSLQGNSYEQYF.

The chain uses TRBV28 and TRBJ1-2; no definite D call. Germline V CDR1 and CDR2: MDHEN, SYDVKM. Trimming stripped 3 bases from V and 6 bases from J, with 11 bases between. The CDR3 totals 13 residues. The CDR3 DNA reads as TGTGCCAGCAGTTTGGGGTACGATAATGGCTACACCTTC. Residues: CASSLGYDNGYTF.

This clone was picked up one time. This chain uses TRBV6-1 with TRBJ2-7; the D gene is possibly TRBD1 (6 bases). The CDR3 totals 13 residues. Trimming shortened V by 8 bases and J by 2 bases, and 13 bases separated the two germline ends. Germline CDR1 is MNHNS and CDR2 is SASEGT. The CDR3 reads CASDHRETYEQYF. Here the CDR3 DNA reads TGTGCCAGCGATCACAGGGAAACCTACGAGCAGTACTTC.

This clone came up a few times. The rearrangement joins TRBV3-1 (or the pseudogene TRBV3-2) to TRBJ2-2; TRBD1 might be the D (6 bases). The V gene lost 2 bases and the J gene lost 2 bases, with 21 bases spanning the gap. CDR3 length: 19 amino acids. Germline loops: CDR1 LGHDT, CDR2 YNNKEL (reference sequence). The DNA for the CDR3 is TGTGCCAGCAGCCAATATCGGATCGTGGGGACAACTAACACCGGGGAGCTGTTTTTT. Translated: CASSQYRIVGTTNTGELFF.

This clone was seen a single time. This CDR3 reads CASSPLGTNEKLFF. The CDR3, as DNA: TGTGCCAGCTCACCATTAGGTACTAATGAAAAACTGTTTTTT. The genes are TRBV18 and TRBJ1-4; D gene unclear. This CDR3 contains 14 residues. Trimming took off 2 bases at V and 2 bases at J, with 6 bases between the two ends. Per the germline V gene, CDR1 is KGHSH and CDR2 is LQKENI.

This clone was seen just once. The J gene is TRBJ1-4, the V gene TRBV24-1; 7 nucleotides line up with TRBD1. This CDR3 spans 19 amino acids. Germline V gene lookup returns CDR1 KGHDR and CDR2 SFDVKD. The V and J ends lost 9 bases and 0 bases, in that order; junction bases with no gene match: 18. The CDR3 is CATHASRTGNNATNEKLFF. The DNA for the CDR3 is TGTGCCACCCACGCTTCCCGGACAGGCAACAACGCAACTAATGAAAAACTGTTTTTT.

The gene calls are TRBV15 and TRBJ2-1, with 13 bases identical to TRBD2. The germline V gene has CDR1 LNHNV and CDR2 YYDKDF (reference sequence). The CDR3 totals 17 residues. V shed 6 bases, J shed 6 bases, and the junction held 11 bases outside the gene matches. The CDR3 DNA follows: TGTGCCACCAGGACAGGGCAACTAGCGGGGGGGTTCAATGAGCAGTTCTTC. Protein product: CATRTGQLAGGFNEQFF.

J is TRBJ2-3 and V is TRBV18; 8 nucleotides match TRBD2. The CDR3 is made up of 16 amino acids. Germline CDR1 and CDR2: KGHSH and LQKENI. Trimming took 3 bases from V and 4 from J; bases not matched to a gene: 9. CDR3: CASSPTYSGSSDTQYF. In DNA, the CDR3 is TGTGCCAGCTCACCGACATACAGCGGGAGTTCAGATACGCAGTATTTT. Looking up the rest from reference TRBV18 and TRBJ2-3 gives the full variable domain: NAGVMQNPRHLVRRRGQEARLRCSPMKGHSHVYWYRQLPEEGLKFMVYLQKENIIDESGMPKERFSAEFPKEGPSILRIQQVVRGDSAAYFCASSPTYSGSSDTQYFGPGTRLTVL.

V and J are TRBV27 and TRBJ2-7; 8 bases line up with TRBD1. V was pared by 2 bases and J by 4 bases, with 7 bases of the junction left unmatched. CDR3 length: 15 residues. The V gene's germline CDR1 is MNHEY and CDR2 SMNVEV (reference sequence). The CDR3 loop reads CASSLRQGIWYEQYF. CDR3 DNA sequence: TGTGCCAGCAGTTTAAGACAGGGGATTTGGTACGAGCAGTACTTC.

The chain uses TRBV28 and TRBJ2-6; 10 bases agree with TRBD1. CDR3 length: 16 amino acids. Germline V lookup: CDR1 MDHEN, CDR2 SYDVKM. The J segment lost 2 bases and the V segment lost 4 bases, leaving 2 bases of the junction unmatched. The CDR3 here is CASSSTGGAGANVLTF. The CDR3 DNA follows: TGTGCCAGCAGTTCGACAGGGGGCGCTGGGGCCAACGTCCTGACTTTC. Full variable domain (rest looked up from reference TRBV28 and TRBJ2-6): DVKVTQSSRYLVKRTGEKVFLECVQDMDHENMFWYRQDPGLGLRLIYFSYDVKMKEKGDIPEGYSVSREKKERFSLILESASTNQTSMYLCASSSTGGAGANVLTFGAGSRLTVL.

This rearrangement joins TRBV4-1 to TRBJ1-1, with 12 bases matching TRBD1. From germline, CDR1 is MGHRA and CDR2 YSYEKL. The V segment lost 0 bases and the J segment 5 bases; nucleotides outside the gene matches: 7. CDR3 length equals 17 residues. The CDR3 region is CASSQEPGQGAATEAFF. DNA of the CDR3: TGCGCCAGCAGCCAAGAACCGGGACAGGGGGCTGCAACTGAAGCTTTCTTT.

The rearrangement uses TRBV6-5 and TRBJ1-4; TRBD1 aligns across 9 bases. The germline V gene has CDR1 MNHEY and CDR2 SVGAGI. The CDR3 contains 14 residues. V trimming: 8 bases; J trimming: 5 bases; junction bases outside the gene matches: 6. DNA of the CDR3: TGTGCCAGCGGGGGACAGGGTTTAAATGAAAAACTGTTTTTT. The encoded protein is CASGGQGLNEKLFF.

The chain has TRBV6-5 and TRBJ2-5, with D possibly matching TRBD1 (6 bases). Germline V lookup: CDR1 MNHEY, CDR2 SVGAGI. The CDR3 is 15 amino acids. Deletions cut 5 bases from V and 5 bases from J, with 18 bases between. Here the CDR3 reads CASSQPGHPRETQYF. The CDR3, as DNA: TGTGCCAGCAGTCAACCGGGACACCCAAGGGAGACCCAGTACTTC.

This chain connects TRBV9 to TRBJ1-5; tentative D call: TRBD1 (5 bases). This CDR3 contains 14 residues. Trimming removed 1 base from V and 9 bases from J, with 14 bases in between. The germline V gene has CDR1 SGDLS and CDR2 YYNGEE. DNA for the CDR3: TGTGCCAGCAGCGTAACAACAGGCGCGGGGCCCCAGCATTTT. It is translated as CASSVTTGAGPQHF.

J is TRBJ2-7 and V is TRBV6-5; 7 bases fit TRBD1. The germline CDR1 and CDR2 sequences are MNHEY and SVGAGI. The length of the CDR3 is 13 residues. V lost 6 bases to trimming and J lost 3 bases; unmatched junction nucleotides: 5. The CDR3 reads CASRLGQFYEQYF. The DNA of the CDR3 is TGTGCCAGCAGGCTGGGACAGTTCTACGAGCAGTACTTC.

The chain is built from TRBV24-1 and TRBJ2-2; 7 bases are shared with TRBD2. V trimming: 5 bases; J trimming: 3 bases; junction bases outside the gene matches: 2. The CDR3 is 14 residues long. The V gene's germline CDR1 is KGHDR and CDR2 SFDVKD. The CDR3 region is CATSGGSYTGELFF. The CDR3 DNA is TGTGCCACCAGTGGCGGGAGTTACACCGGGGAGCTGTTTTTT.

This rearrangement joins TRBV6-5 to TRBJ1-2; 8 bases map to TRBD1. The V gene's germline CDR1 is MNHEY and CDR2 SVGAGI. The ends lost 6 bases at V and 8 bases at J; junction bases unmatched: 8. The length of the CDR3 is 13 residues. CDR3 coding DNA: TGTGCCAGCAGACAGGACAGGGCGGAAGGCTACACCTTC. Encoded protein: CASRQDRAEGYTF.

This chain uses TRBV5-1 with TRBJ1-4; tentative D call: TRBD1 (6 bases). The V gene's germline CDR1 is SGHRS and CDR2 YFSETQ. V lost 4 bases and J 8 bases, leaving 18 bases between the germline ends. This CDR3 comprises 15 residues. The CDR3 bases are TGCGCCAGCAGCGCCCTACAGGGAGTAAGAGAAAAACTGTTTTTT. Amino acids: CASSALQGVREKLFF.

V is TRBV7-8 and J is TRBJ2-5, with 12 bases aligning to TRBD2. This CDR3 spans 15 amino acids. In germline, CDR1 is SGHVS, CDR2 FQNEAQ. Trimming took 3 bases from V and 5 from J; bases not matched to a gene: 4. CDR3: CASSFLAGGPETQYF. CDR3 nucleotide sequence: TGTGCCAGCAGCTTTCTAGCGGGAGGGCCGGAGACCCAGTACTTC.

CDR3 bases: TGCGCCAGCAGCTTGATTGGGACAGGGGGCGTGGAGACCCAGTACTTC. This codes for CASSLIGTGGVETQYF. This rearrangement joins TRBV5-1 to TRBJ2-5, with 12 bases that match TRBD1. This CDR3 region has 16 residues. CDR1 SGHRS and CDR2 YFSETQ come from the germline V gene. V lost 1 base to trimming and J lost 5 bases; unmatched junction nucleotides: 6.

To note about this clone: Compared with germline, one end of the junction differs, possibly owing to a read error. This rearrangement joins TRBV7-7 to TRBJ2-1, with D maybe TRBD2 (7 bases). The CDR3 loop spans 15 amino acids. The germline CDR1 and CDR2 sequences are SSHAT and FNYEAQ (reference sequence). The CDR3 spells CASSRWAGANNEQFF. DNA of the CDR3: TGTGCTAGCAGCCGCTGGGCGGGGGCGAACAATGAGCAGTTCTTC.

This rearrangement joins TRBV5-4 to TRBJ2-2; TRBD1 agrees at 11 bases. The CDR3 contains 15 residues. Germline V lookup: CDR1 SGHNT, CDR2 YYREEE (reference sequence). V gave up 4 bases and J gave up 10 bases; unmatched junction bases: 9. The CDR3 is CASSHRDRGTLELFF. CDR3 nucleotide sequence: TGTGCCAGCAGCCACCGGGACAGGGGGACCTTGGAGCTGTTTTTT.

The rearrangement links TRBV6-5 to TRBJ1-2; 7 nucleotides agree with TRBD1. The CDR3 spans 15 residues. CDR1 and CDR2 from the germline V gene are MNHEY and SVGAGI. V lost 2 bases to trimming and J lost 2 bases; unmatched junction nucleotides: 5. CDR3 residues: CASSYDPQGNYGYTF. The CDR3 coding sequence is TGTGCCAGCAGTTACGACCCACAGGGGAACTATGGCTACACCTTC.

The chain couples TRBV19 to TRBJ2-7, with D perhaps matching TRBD1 (5 bases). The CDR3 spans 12 residues. The germline V gene encodes CDR1 LNHDA and CDR2 SQIVND (reference sequence). Trimming shortened V by 2 bases and J by 5 bases, and 7 bases separated the two germline ends. The CDR3 is CASSISGNEQYF. CDR3 sequence (DNA): TGTGCCAGTAGTATATCAGGGAACGAGCAGTACTTC.

V is TRBV2 and J is TRBJ2-1; D not resolved. Germline values: CDR1 SNHLY, CDR2 FYNNEI. This CDR3 is 13 amino acids long. Deletions cut 5 bases from V and 4 bases from J, with 9 bases between. In DNA, the CDR3 is TGTGCCAGCAGTCTAAAGGAGTACAATGAGCAGTTCTTC. It translates to CASSLKEYNEQFF.

The chain carries TRBV3-1 (or the pseudogene TRBV3-2) and TRBJ1-1, with D unresolved. This CDR3 is 17 amino acids long. Looked up from germline, CDR1 is LGHDT and CDR2 is YNNKEL (reference sequence). Trimming stripped 3 bases from V and 3 bases from J, with 20 bases between. The CDR3 DNA reads as TGTGCCAGCAGCCATAGTACCGAACCCGAAGCGGACACTGAAGCTTTCTTT. Translating gives CASSHSTEPEADTEAFF.

This chain connects TRBV5-1 to TRBJ2-1, with 10 nucleotides matching TRBD2. Losses at the gene ends were 6 bases for V and 4 bases for J; bases not matched to a gene: 4. Germline assignment: CDR1 SGHRS and CDR2 YFSETQ. The CDR3 is 14 residues long. CDR3 DNA: TGCGCCAGCACCCCAGCGGGAGGGTACAATGAGCAGTTCTTC. It specifies CASTPAGGYNEQFF.

The chain combines TRBV4-2 with TRBJ1-2, with D unresolved. CDR3 length: 13 residues. V lost 1 base to trimming and J lost 6 bases, with 9 bases between them. Germline CDR1 and CDR2: LGHNA and YNFKEQ. The CDR3 is CASSQAETDGYTF. CDR3 in DNA: TGTGCCAGCAGCCAAGCCGAGACGGATGGCTACACCTTC.